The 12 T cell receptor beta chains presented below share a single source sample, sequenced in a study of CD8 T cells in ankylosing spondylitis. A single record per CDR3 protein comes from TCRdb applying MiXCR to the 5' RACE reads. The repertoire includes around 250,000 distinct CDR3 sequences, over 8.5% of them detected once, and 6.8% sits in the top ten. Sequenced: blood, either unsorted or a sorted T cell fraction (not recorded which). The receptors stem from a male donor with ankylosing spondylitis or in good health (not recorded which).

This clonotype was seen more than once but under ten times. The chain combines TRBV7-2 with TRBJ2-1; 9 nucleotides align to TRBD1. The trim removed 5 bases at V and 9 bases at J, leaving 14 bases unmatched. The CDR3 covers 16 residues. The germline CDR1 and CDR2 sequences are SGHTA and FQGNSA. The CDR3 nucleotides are TGTGCCAGCAGCCCTAGGGGACCGGGACAGGGCTTTGAGCAGTTCTTC. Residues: CASSPRGPGQGFEQFF.

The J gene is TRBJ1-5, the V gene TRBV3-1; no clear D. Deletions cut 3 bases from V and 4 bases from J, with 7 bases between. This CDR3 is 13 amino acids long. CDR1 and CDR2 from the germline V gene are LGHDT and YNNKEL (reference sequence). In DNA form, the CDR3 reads TGTGCCAGCAGCCAGATAGGGAATCAGCCCCAGCATTTT. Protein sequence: CASSQIGNQPQHF.

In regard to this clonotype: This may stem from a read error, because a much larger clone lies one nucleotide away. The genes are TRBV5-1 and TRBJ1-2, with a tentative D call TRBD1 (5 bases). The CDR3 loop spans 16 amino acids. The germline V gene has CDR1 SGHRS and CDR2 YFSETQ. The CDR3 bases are TGCGCCAGCAGCTCATCTGGGGGACGGCACCTCTATGCCTACACCTTC. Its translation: CASSSSGGRHLYAYTF. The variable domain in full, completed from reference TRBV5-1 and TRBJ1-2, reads KAGVTQTPRYLIKTRGQQVTLSCSPISGHRSVSWYQQTPGQGLQFLFEYFSETQRNKGNFPGRFSGRQFSNSRSEMNVSTLELGDSALYLCASSSSGGRHLYAYTFGSGTRLTVV.

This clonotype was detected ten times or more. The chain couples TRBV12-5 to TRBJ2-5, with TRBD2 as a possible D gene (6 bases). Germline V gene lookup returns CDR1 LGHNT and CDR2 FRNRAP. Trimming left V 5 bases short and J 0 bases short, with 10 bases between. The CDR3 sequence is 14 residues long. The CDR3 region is CASGLGLYQETQYF. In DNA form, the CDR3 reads TGTGCTAGTGGTCTGGGACTGTACCAAGAGACCCAGTACTTC.

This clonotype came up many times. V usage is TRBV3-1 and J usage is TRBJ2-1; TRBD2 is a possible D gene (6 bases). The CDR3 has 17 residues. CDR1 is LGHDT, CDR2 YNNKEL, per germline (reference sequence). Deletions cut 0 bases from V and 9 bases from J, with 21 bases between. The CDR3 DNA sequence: TGTGCCAGCAGCCAAGAGGGGTTAGCGGCAAATTGGGGTGAGCAGTTCTTC. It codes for CASSQEGLAANWGEQFF.

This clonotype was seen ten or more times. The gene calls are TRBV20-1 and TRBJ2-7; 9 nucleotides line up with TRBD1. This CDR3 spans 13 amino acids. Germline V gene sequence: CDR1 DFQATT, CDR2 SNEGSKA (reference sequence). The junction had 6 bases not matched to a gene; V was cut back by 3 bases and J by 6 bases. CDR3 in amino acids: CSARGQGLGEQYF. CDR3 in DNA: TGCAGTGCTAGGGGACAGGGTCTAGGCGAGCAGTACTTC.

The CDR3 protein is CASSPLGVTGDEQFF. The CDR3 nucleotides read TGTGCCAGCTCACCTCTGGGGGTCACGGGAGATGAGCAGTTCTTC. The chain links TRBV18 to TRBJ2-1, with TRBD2 as a possible D gene (6 bases). This CDR3 is built from 15 residues. Trimming removed 3 bases from V and 8 bases from J, with 17 bases in between. The V gene's germline CDR1 is KGHSH and CDR2 LQKENI.

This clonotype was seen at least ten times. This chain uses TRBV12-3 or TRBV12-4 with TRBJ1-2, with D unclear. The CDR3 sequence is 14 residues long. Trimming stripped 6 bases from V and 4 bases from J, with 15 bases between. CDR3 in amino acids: CASRPPGGAYGYTF. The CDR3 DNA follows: TGTGCCAGCAGGCCCCCGGGAGGTGCCTATGGCTACACCTTC.

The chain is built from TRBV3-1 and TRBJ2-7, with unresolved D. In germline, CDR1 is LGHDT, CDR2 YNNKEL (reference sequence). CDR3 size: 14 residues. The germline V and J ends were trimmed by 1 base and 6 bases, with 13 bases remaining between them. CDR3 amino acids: CASSQAFPLGEQYF. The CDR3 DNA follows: TGTGCCAGCAGCCAAGCTTTTCCATTGGGCGAGCAGTACTTC.

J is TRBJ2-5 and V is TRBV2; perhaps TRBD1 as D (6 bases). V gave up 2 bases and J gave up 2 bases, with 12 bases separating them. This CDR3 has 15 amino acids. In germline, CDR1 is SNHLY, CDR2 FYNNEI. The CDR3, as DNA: TGTGCCAGCAGTGAAACCCTCGGACAGCAAGAGACCCAGTACTTC. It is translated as CASSETLGQQETQYF.

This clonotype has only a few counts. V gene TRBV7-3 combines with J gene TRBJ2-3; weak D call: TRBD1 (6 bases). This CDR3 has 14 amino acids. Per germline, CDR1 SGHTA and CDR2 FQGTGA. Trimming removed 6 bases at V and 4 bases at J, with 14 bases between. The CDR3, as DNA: TGTGCCAGCAGACCAACAGGGATCTCAGATACGCAGTATTTT. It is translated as CASRPTGISDTQYF.

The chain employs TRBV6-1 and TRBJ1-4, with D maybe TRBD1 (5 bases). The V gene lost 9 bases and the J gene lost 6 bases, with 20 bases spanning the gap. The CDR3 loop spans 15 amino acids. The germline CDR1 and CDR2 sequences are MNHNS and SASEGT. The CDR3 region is CASGKGTTVDEKLFF. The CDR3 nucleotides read TGTGCCAGTGGAAAAGGGACGACGGTTGATGAAAAACTGTTTTTT.